This T cell receptor (beta chain) emerged from a study of monozygotic twins with inflammatory bowel disease. The team made cDNA by running eight separate reactions for each sample. TCRdb re-called the 5' RACE reads and catalogs CDR3 proteins one per entry, DNA excluded. Recorded for this sample: some 150,000 distinct CDR3 sequences. Of note for this clonotype: Its antigen is undetermined.

The CDR3 extends over 14 amino acids. Germline V lookup: CDR1 SGHKS, CDR2 YYEKEE (reference sequence). Study-wide results and caveats: Differing T cell subtypes remained indistinguishable. TCRbeta inverse Simpson diversity was decreased in IBD patients versus healthy co-twins. In patient repertoires, differing immunosuppressive treatments may have added some variability.

This receptor was obtained from a human donor with ulcerative colitis or Crohn's disease, or a healthy co-twin of an affected twin (not recorded which). This rearrangement joins TRBV5-5 to TRBJ1-4; absent DNA, TCRdb's TRBD1 call cannot be checked. The sequenced sample was blood. This chain's CDR3 is CASSSLGDQEKLFF.